Below, one T cell receptor (beta chain) is given with its context. It lacks a known antigen. There are no base qualities to consult, and no much larger clone falls within one base. The CDR3 regions of human TCRbeta chains were subjected to immunosequencing. Processing in the source paper ran as follows. Repertoire TCRs were checked for matches against a reference library of SARS-CoV-2-specific TCRs that had been generated using the MIRA antigen-specificity platform. Breadth meant the fraction of unique TCRs that were SARS-CoV-2-associated, whereas depth meant the fraction of total T cells that were SARS-CoV-2-associated. Each spike-specific TCR was assigned to its reactive spike region and to a CD4 or CD8 class using the MIRA data. Log10-transformed breadth and depth values were compared by one-way ANOVA with Sidak's multiple comparisons tests. TCRdb took this table from immuneACCESS and kept in-frame rearrangements with V and J called. Such tables lack part of the clones; where checked against another copy, unresolved V genes explain under half of the gap, and the rest is unexplained. The V and J calls and clone size come from that table; D and trimming were worked out from the DNA. This sample gives approximately 150,000 clones in total; roughly 87% of them show up just once. The ten largest account for approximately 1.8% of the sample.

V is shortened by 3 bases, J by 1 base, and the region joining them spans 15 bases. The germline V gene sets CDR1 to MGHRA and CDR2 to YSYEKL. The CDR3 starts with the cysteine, ends with the phenylalanine, and has 16 residues. Kept here is only the CDR3 DNA, which spans 48 bases and is read in frame from base 1. The data stem from a study of T cell responses to AZD1222 COVID-19 vaccine (dated by TCRdb to the early 2020s). About the investigation overall: TCR sequencing was performed for roughly 250 trial participants, of whom approximately 200 were given two doses of AZD1222 and approximately 25 were given two doses of MenACWY control vaccine. Trial participants were enrolled into age subgroups of 18-55, 56-69 and 70-plus years, which contained 148, 28 and 57 TCR-sequenced participants, respectively.

On the study overall, not on this receptor specifically: Only six or seven AZD1222 recipients were SARS-CoV-2 seropositive at baseline, limiting conclusions about previously exposed vaccinees. CD4 TCRs associated with the vaccine covered the entire spike protein, and the dominant responses were in regions 160-218 and 743-854. After two AZD1222 doses, spike-specific TCR breadth and depth were significantly higher than at day 0 and than in MenACWY recipients. Nearly half of unique spike-specific TCRs reportedly recognized epitopes outside regions mutated in the B.1.351 and B.1.1.7 variants. In the small 56-69-year group, the increase in depth fell short of significance, most likely because of low power. Because no day 14 peak-response samples were available, repertoires were characterized only after the peak T cell response. Participants were mostly white British, with more females than males. The authors suggested clonal diversity may have been underestimated.

Read against the paper, the sample's time point label means: about 28 days (+/-7) after the second vaccine dose. AZD1222 recipients given second doses at about 4 weeks or at about 12 weeks were pooled, since spike-specific TCR depth and breadth were not found to differ between the two schedules. The vaccinee samples were drawn from two UK trials, COV001 and COV002, one of which was a single-blind randomized controlled phase 2/3 trial testing AZD1222 (ChAdOx1 nCoV-19) in healthy adults. Trial participant PBMC samples were collected at day 0 and day 28 after the second dose for TCRbeta chain sequencing.

The source of this sequence is an adult who received the AZD1222 COVID-19 vaccine. The receptor chain draws on TRBV4-1 and TRBJ1-2; matching of 6 bases hints at TRBD1 as the D gene. The sequences come from peripheral blood, collected 28 days after the second AZD1222 dose. The sequenced DNA: TGCGCCAGCAGCCAGCCCATTCGGGACAATAACTATGGCTACACCTTC. It translates to CASSQPIRDNNYGYTF.